This T cell receptor (beta chain) emerged from a study of T cell responses to AZD1222 COVID-19 vaccine. This clone has a handful of counts. Its antigen is still unknown. Sequenced by immunoSEQ multiplex PCR; TCRdb stores in-frame clones only, minus some. Seen here are around 150,000 clones, 92% observed once, and the top ten hold approximately 3.3%. Whole-study findings and limits: Spike-specific TCR repertoires showed rising breadth and depth after two AZD1222 doses.

Pooled samples include second doses given at about 4 or 12 weeks. V shed 2 bases and J 9 bases; nucleotides not matched to a gene: 4. Looked up from germline, CDR1 is SNHLY and CDR2 is FYNNEI. CDR3 length: 13 amino acids. The sequence was obtained from an adult who received the AZD1222 COVID-19 vaccine. The chain has TRBV2 and TRBJ2-1; TRBD2 agrees at 7 bases. Sequencing used peripheral blood, obtained 28 days after the second AZD1222 dose. The CDR3 here is CASSELGEGEQFF. The CDR3 coding sequence is TGTGCCAGCAGTGAATTAGGGGAGGGTGAGCAGTTCTTC.